Below are 14 T cell receptor beta chains sequenced from a single sample in a study of vaccination and CD4 T cells after COVID-19. What these receptors recognize is not known. Treatment meaning: roughly 10-day PBMC culture with coronavirus spike peptide pools or control peptides (ViraFEST assay). The study sequenced cultured CD4+ T cell DNA using the Oncomine TCR Beta short-read assay. TCRdb processed the PCR reads anew with MiXCR; each CDR3 protein has one entry. Found here are about 20,000 distinct CDR3 sequences, about 52% of them singletons; the top ten hold about 7.2%. Source material: CD4+ T cells from blood, cultured in vitro. All receptors come from a human donor who had recovered from COVID-19.

The rearrangement links TRBV4-2 to TRBJ1-5; no firm D call. Trimming stripped 1 base from V and 3 bases from J, with 10 bases between. CDR1 LGHNA and CDR2 YNFKEQ come from the germline V gene. The CDR3 is 15 amino acids. CDR3 DNA sequence: TGTGCCAGCAGCCAAGGTCTCAGAAACAATCAGCCCCAGCATTTT. This sequence encodes CASSQGLRNNQPQHF.

V gene TRBV18 combines with J gene TRBJ1-2; D is unresolved. This CDR3 region has 14 residues. The ends were cut back, 2 bases at V and 2 bases at J, with 9 bases in the middle. The germline V gene has CDR1 KGHSH and CDR2 LQKENI. DNA of the CDR3: TGTGCCAGCTCACCAGAGGGCCCAAACTATGGCTACACCTTC. Amino acid sequence: CASSPEGPNYGYTF.

In DNA, the CDR3 is TGTGCCAGCAGTTTGACAGGCCCAGGGGGCACTGAAGCTTTCTTT. The encoded protein is CASSLTGPGGTEAFF. The chain couples TRBV6-5 to TRBJ1-1; TRBD1 aligns across 7 bases. The CDR3 contains 15 residues. Germline CDR1 MNHEY, CDR2 SVGAGI. Unmatched junction bases numbered 9, after V lost 4 bases and J lost 4 bases.

This clonotype was seen just once. The V call is TRBV30, the J call TRBJ1-2; the D is unclear. Trimming took off 5 bases at V and 4 bases at J, with 8 bases between the two ends. Germline V CDR1 and CDR2: GTSNPN, SVGIG (reference sequence). This CDR3 is 11 amino acids long. Written as DNA, the CDR3 is TGTGCCTGGGAGGTACGCTATGGCTACACCTTC. Amino acid sequence: CAWEVRYGYTF. The full variable domain, rest sourced from reference TRBV30 and TRBJ1-2, is SQTIHQWPATLVQPVGSPLSLECTVEGTSNPNLYWYRQAAGRGLQLLFYSVGIGQISSEVPQNLSASRPQDRQFILSSKKLLLSDSGFYLCAWEVRYGYTFGSGTRLTVV.

The V and J genes are TRBV7-9 and TRBJ1-6; unclear D gene. Trimming took 4 bases from V and 7 from J, leaving 5 bases between them. Germline V gives CDR1 SEHNR, CDR2 FQNEAQ (reference sequence). The CDR3 has 12 amino acids. CDR3 coding DNA: TGTGCCAGCAGCTGGGAGAATTCACCCCTCCACTTT. Protein: CASSWENSPLHF.

This clonotype was seen a handful of times. The chain uses TRBV9 and TRBJ1-2; tentatively, D is TRBD1 (5 bases). This CDR3 is 14 amino acids long. With 0 bases removed from V and 7 bases from J, the gap between germline ends came to 13 bases. The germline V gene encodes CDR1 SGDLS and CDR2 YYNGEE. CDR3 loop: CASSVGGSSSGYTF. The CDR3 DNA reads TGTGCCAGCAGCGTAGGGGGGAGCAGCAGTGGCTACACCTTC.

This clonotype was seen only once. The V call is TRBV5-1, the J call TRBJ1-1; D call uncertain. V lost 4 bases to trimming and J lost 1 base, with 17 bases between them. The CDR3 has 16 amino acids. CDR1 and CDR2 from the germline V gene are SGHRS and YFSETQ. The CDR3 sequence is CASSPEAQTKNTEAFF. The CDR3, as DNA: TGCGCCAGCAGCCCCGAGGCACAGACAAAGAACACTGAAGCTTTCTTT.

The gene calls are TRBV7-2 and TRBJ1-1, with D perhaps matching TRBD1 (6 bases). This CDR3 has 13 residues. Germline CDR1 and CDR2: SGHTA and FQGNSA. V was shortened by 4 bases and J by 1 base, with 7 bases between the two germline ends. The CDR3 spells CASSSTGNTEAFF. DNA of the CDR3: TGTGCCAGCAGCTCGACAGGGAACACTGAAGCTTTCTTT.

The V and J genes are TRBV7-2 and TRBJ1-5; D is undetermined. The CDR3 covers 15 residues. Per the germline V gene, CDR1 is SGHTA and CDR2 is FQGNSA. Trimming took off 5 bases at V and 3 bases at J, with 14 bases between the two ends. CDR3 nucleotides: TGTGCCAGCAGCGGTACCGGGAGGGTCAATCAGCCCCAGCATTTT. The encoded protein is CASSGTGRVNQPQHF.

This chain joins TRBV30 and TRBJ1-2, with D perhaps matching TRBD1 (5 bases). Trimming stripped 5 bases from V and 0 bases from J, with 13 bases between. This CDR3 has 14 amino acids. From germline, CDR1 is GTSNPN and CDR2 SVGIG (reference sequence). CDR3 region: CAWDGAPANYGYTF. The CDR3 DNA is TGTGCCTGGGACGGGGCCCCTGCTAACTATGGCTACACCTTC.

The chain recombines TRBV20-1 with TRBJ1-1, with D possibly being TRBD1 (5 bases). There are 13 residues in the CDR3. Germline V CDR1 and CDR2: DFQATT, SNEGSKA (reference sequence). Trimming removed 3 bases from V and 7 bases from J, with 15 bases in between. As DNA, the CDR3 is TGCAGTGCTAGTCCTCCGGGGACGGGTGAAGCTTTCTTT. Its protein is CSASPPGTGEAFF.

Remarks on this clonotype: The junction departs from the called germline gene at one end, perhaps through a read error. This sequence joins TRBV7-6 and TRBJ2-7, with TRBD1 matching 10 bases. The CDR3 totals 14 residues. Germline loops: CDR1 SGHVS, CDR2 FNYEAQ. The CDR3 coding sequence is TGTACCAGCAGCACGAGACAGGGGGCGCTTGAGCAGTACTTC. It codes for CTSSTRQGALEQYF.

J is TRBJ1-6 and V is TRBV27; D perhaps matches TRBD1 (5 bases). This CDR3 spans 15 amino acids. The V end was cut by 7 bases, the J end by 14 bases, with 24 bases between. CDR1 is MNHEY, CDR2 SMNVEV, per germline (reference sequence). The CDR3 sequence is CASTPARDRVGALHF. The CDR3, as DNA: TGTGCCAGCACCCCGGCGCGGGACCGTGTCGGGGCCCTCCACTTT.

The rearrangement uses TRBV11-3 and TRBJ2-3; 10 nucleotides line up with TRBD1. With 5 bases clipped from V and 4 bases from J, the junction kept 3 bases outside the gene matches. The germline V gene encodes CDR1 SGHNT and CDR2 YENEEA. The length of the CDR3 is 14 residues. The CDR3 sequence is CASSPGQGSDTQYF. The CDR3 coding sequence is TGTGCCAGCAGCCCGGGACAGGGGTCAGATACGCAGTATTTT.